This TCR beta chain was obtained from a study of T cells after yellow fever vaccination. This clonotype has only a few counts. The antigen is unknown. It was through 5'RACE template switching that TCR cDNA was made, with a universal primer site and UMIs added. Via MiXCR, TCRdb re-called the 5' RACE reads, giving one row per CDR3 protein. The data contain just under 600,000 distinct CDR3 sequences, around an eighth of them seen just once; the ten biggest clones take up over 11%. General observations from the study: Reappearing after the booster were most of the clones from primary vaccination (96% CD4, 85% to 90% CD8). Sorted repertoires could include abundant contaminating clonotypes from bulk cells.

This CDR3 is built from 12 residues. Germline CDR1 DFQATT, CDR2 SNEGSKA (reference sequence). V was cut by 5 bases and J by 8 bases, with 15 bases left in between. Sequencing used PBMCs, obtained on the day of the yellow fever booster vaccination. The V gene is TRBV20-1, the J gene TRBJ1-2; tentatively, D is TRBD1 (5 bases). This clonotype was obtained from a man aged 25 to 40 who received the YFV17D yellow fever vaccine. CDR3 protein: CSAAGTRGGYTF. The CDR3 coding sequence is TGCAGTGCTGCCGGGACCCGAGGGGGCTACACCTTC.